Sequencing of this TCR beta chain was carried out in a study of PD-1 blockade in classical Hodgkin lymphoma. Study-level information: Patients had nivolumab dosed at 3 mg/kg, delivered intravenously every 2 weeks.

Whole-study findings and limits: Patients newly diagnosed and complete responders had comparable baseline diversity.

A remark on this clone: Its antigen is unknown.

Brentuximab vedotin exposure varied, and every patient relapsed after autologous stem cell transplantation. V was clipped by 1 base and J by 1 base; unmatched bases: 5. The CDR3 loop spans 16 amino acids. Germline loops: CDR1 SGHRS, CDR2 YFSETQ. The protocol was immunoSEQ multiplex PCR, while the TCRdb copy is restricted to in-frame clones and leaves out a portion. The sample yields approximately 6,700 clones, 84% seen once. The sequence was obtained from a human donor with classical Hodgkin lymphoma. The chain combines TRBV5-1 with TRBJ2-3, with 8 bases matching TRBD2. This specimen was peripheral blood mononuclear cells (PBMCs), taken at baseline. The CDR3 nucleotides are TGCGCCAGCAGCTTGCAGCCGACTAGCGGCACAGATACGCAGTATTTT. This translates into CASSLQPTSGTDTQYF.